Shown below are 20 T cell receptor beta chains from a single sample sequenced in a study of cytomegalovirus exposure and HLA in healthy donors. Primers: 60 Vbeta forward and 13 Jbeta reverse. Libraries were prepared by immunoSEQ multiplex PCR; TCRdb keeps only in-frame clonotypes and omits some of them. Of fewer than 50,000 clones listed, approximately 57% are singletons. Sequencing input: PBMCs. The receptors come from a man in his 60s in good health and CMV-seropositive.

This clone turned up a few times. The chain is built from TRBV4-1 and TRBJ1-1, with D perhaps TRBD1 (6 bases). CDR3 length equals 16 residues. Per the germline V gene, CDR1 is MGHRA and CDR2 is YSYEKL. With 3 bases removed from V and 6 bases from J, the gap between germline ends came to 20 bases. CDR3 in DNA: TGCGCCAGCAGCCATCTTTTACTACAGGGTGAGGCTGAAGCTTTCTTT. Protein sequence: CASSHLLLQGEAEAFF.

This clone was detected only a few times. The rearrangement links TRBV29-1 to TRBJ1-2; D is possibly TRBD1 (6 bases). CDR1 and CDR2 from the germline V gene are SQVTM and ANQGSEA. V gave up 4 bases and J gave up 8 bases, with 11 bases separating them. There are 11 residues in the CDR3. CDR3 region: CSVVSGEGYTF. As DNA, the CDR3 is TGCAGCGTTGTGTCAGGGGAAGGCTACACCTTC.

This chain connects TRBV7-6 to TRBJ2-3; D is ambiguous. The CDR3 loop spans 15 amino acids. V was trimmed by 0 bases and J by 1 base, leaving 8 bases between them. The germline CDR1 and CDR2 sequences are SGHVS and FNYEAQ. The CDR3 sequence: CASSLAGEGTDTQYF. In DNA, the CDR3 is TGTGCCAGCAGCTTAGCAGGAGAGGGCACAGATACGCAGTATTTT.

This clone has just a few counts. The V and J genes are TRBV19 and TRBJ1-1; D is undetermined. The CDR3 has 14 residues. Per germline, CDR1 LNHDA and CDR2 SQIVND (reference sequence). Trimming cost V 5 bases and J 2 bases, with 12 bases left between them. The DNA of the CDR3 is TGTGCCAGTAGTGCCGGGCGGGGTAACACTGAAGCTTTCTTT. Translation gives CASSAGRGNTEAFF.

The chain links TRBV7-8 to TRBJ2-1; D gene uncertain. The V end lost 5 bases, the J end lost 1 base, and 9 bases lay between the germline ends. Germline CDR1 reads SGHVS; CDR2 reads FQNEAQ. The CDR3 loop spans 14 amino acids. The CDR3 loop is CASSPTRSYNEQFF. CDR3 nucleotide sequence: TGTGCCAGCAGCCCAACCCGGTCCTACAATGAGCAGTTCTTC.

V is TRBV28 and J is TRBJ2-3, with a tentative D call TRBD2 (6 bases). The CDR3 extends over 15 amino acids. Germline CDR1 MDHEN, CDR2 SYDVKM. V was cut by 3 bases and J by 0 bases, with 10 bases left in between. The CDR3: CASSFGGKSTDTQYF. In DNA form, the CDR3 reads TGTGCCAGCAGTTTTGGCGGGAAAAGCACAGATACGCAGTATTTT.

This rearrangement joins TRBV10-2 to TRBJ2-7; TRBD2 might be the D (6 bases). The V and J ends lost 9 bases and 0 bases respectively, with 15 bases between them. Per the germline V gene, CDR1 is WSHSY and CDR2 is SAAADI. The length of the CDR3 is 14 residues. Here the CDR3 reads CASKGSGYSYEQYF. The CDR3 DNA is TGCGCCAGTAAGGGGAGCGGGTACTCCTACGAGCAGTACTTC.

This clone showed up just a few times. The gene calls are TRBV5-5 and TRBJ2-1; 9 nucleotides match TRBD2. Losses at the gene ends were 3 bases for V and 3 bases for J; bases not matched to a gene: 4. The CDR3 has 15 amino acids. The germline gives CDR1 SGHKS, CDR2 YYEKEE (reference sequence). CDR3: CASSSLAGLYNEQFF. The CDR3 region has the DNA TGTGCCAGCAGCTCCCTAGCGGGACTCTACAATGAGCAGTTCTTC. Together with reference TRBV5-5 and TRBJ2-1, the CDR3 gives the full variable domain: DAGVTQSPTHLIKTRGQQVTLRCSPISGHKSVSWYQQVLGQGPQFIFQYYEKEERGRGNFPDRFSARQFPNYSSELNVNALLLGDSALYLCASSSLAGLYNEQFFGPGTRLTVL.

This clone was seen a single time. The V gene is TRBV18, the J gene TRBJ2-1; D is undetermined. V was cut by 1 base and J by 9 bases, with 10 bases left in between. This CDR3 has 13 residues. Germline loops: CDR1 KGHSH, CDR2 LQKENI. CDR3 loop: CASSPREDSEQFF. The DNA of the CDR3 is TGTGCCAGCTCACCACGTGAGGATTCTGAGCAGTTCTTC. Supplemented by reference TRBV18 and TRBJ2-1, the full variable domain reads NAGVMQNPRHLVRRRGQEARLRCSPMKGHSHVYWYRQLPEEGLKFMVYLQKENIIDESGMPKERFSAEFPKEGPSILRIQQVVRGDSAAYFCASSPREDSEQFFGPGTRLTVL.

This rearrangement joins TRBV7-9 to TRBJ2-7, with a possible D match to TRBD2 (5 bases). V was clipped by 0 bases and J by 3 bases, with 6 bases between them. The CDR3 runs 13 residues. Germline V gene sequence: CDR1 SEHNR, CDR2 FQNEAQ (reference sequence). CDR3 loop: CASSLAEDYEQYF. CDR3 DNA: TGTGCCAGCAGCTTAGCGGAGGACTACGAGCAGTACTTC.

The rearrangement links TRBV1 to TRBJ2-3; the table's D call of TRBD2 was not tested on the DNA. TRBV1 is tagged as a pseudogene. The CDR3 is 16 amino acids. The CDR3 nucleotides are TGCACCAGCAGCCTACTAGCGGGATTCCGGACAGATACGCAGTATTTT. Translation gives CTSSLLAGFRTDTQYF.

CDR3 sequence (DNA): TGTGCCAGCAGCTTCGGAGGGACAGGAAATCAGCCCCAGCATTTT. It specifies CASSFGGTGNQPQHF. This chain connects TRBV7-2 to TRBJ1-5; 8 positions agree with TRBD1. The CDR3 totals 15 residues. The germline CDR1 and CDR2 sequences are SGHTA and FQGNSA. With V trimmed by 3 bases and J by 4 bases, 5 bases remained unmatched.

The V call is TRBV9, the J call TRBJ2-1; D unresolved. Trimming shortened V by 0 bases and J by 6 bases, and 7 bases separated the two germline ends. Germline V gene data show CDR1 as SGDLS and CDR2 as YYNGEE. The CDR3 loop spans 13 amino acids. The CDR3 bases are TGTGCCAGCAGCGTAGAACTCGGCAATGAGCAGTTCTTC. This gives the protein CASSVELGNEQFF. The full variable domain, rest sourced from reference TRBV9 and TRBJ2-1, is DSGVTQTPKHLITATGQRVTLRCSPRSGDLSVYWYQQSLDQGLQFLIQYYNGEERAKGNILERFSAQQFPDLHSELNLSSLELGDSALYFCASSVELGNEQFFGPGTRLTVL.

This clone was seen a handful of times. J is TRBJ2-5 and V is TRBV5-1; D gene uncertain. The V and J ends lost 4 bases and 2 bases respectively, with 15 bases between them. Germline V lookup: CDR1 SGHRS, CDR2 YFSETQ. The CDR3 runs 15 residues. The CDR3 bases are TGCGCCAGCAGCCCCCCTCTGGCGGCACAAGAGACCCAGTACTTC. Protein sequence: CASSPPLAAQETQYF.

The CDR3 region has the DNA TGTGCCAGCAGCGTAGTAGGAGGGGGAGGGTCTGGGGCCAACGTCCTGACTTTC. It specifies CASSVVGGGGSGANVLTF. The chain links TRBV9 to TRBJ2-6; maybe TRBD2 (7 bases). CDR1 SGDLS and CDR2 YYNGEE come from the germline V gene. Trimming removed 0 bases at V and 1 base at J, with 14 bases between. The CDR3 totals 18 residues.

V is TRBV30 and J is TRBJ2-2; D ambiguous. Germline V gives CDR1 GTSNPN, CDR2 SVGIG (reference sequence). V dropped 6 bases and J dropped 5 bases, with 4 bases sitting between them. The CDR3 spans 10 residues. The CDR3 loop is CACQTGELFF. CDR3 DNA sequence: TGTGCCTGTCAGACCGGGGAGCTGTTTTTT.

This chain's CDR3 is CASRESREGVYGYTF. The CDR3 region has the DNA TGTGCCAGCAGGGAGAGCAGGGAAGGGGTCTATGGCTACACCTTC. The chain employs TRBV2 and TRBJ1-2, with a possible D match to TRBD1 (5 bases). This CDR3 has 15 residues. Trimming took 6 bases from V and 4 from J, leaving 18 bases between them. Germline loops: CDR1 SNHLY, CDR2 FYNNEI.

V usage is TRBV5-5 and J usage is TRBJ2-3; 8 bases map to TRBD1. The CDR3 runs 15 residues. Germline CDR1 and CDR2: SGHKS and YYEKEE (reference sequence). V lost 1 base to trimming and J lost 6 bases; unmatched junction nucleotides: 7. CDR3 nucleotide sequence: TGTGCCAGCAGCTTGCCCCAGGGGGCGCAGGATACGCAGTATTTT. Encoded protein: CASSLPQGAQDTQYF.

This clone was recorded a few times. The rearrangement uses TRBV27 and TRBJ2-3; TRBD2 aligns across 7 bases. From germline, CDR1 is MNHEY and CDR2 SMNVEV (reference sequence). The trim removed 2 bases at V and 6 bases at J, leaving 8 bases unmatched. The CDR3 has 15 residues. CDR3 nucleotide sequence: TGTGCCAGCAGTTTAAGGGCGGGAGATTGGGATACGCAGTATTTT. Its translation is CASSLRAGDWDTQYF.

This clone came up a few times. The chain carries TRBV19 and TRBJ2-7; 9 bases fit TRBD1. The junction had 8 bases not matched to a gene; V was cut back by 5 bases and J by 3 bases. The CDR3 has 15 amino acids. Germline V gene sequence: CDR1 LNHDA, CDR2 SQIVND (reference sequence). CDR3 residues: CASSQQGATNYEQYF. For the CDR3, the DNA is TGTGCCAGTAGTCAACAGGGGGCAACAAACTACGAGCAGTACTTC. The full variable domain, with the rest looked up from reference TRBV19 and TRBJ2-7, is DGGITQSPKYLFRKEGQNVTLSCEQNLNHDAMYWYRQDPGQGLRLIYYSQIVNDFQKGDIAEGYSVSREKKESFPLTVTSAQKNPTAFYLCASSQQGATNYEQYFGPGTRLTVT.